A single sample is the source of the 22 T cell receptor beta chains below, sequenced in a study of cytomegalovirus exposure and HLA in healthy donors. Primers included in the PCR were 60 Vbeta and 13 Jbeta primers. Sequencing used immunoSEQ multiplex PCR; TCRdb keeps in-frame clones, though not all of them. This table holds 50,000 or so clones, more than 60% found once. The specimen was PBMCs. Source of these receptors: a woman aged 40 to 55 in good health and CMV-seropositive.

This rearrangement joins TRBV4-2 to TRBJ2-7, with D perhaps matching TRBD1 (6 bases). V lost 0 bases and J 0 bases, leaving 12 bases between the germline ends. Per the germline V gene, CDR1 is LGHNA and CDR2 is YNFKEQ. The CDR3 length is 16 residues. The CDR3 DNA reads TGTGCCAGCAGCCAAGAAGGGGGACCCTCCTCCTACGAGCAGTACTTC. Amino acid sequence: CASSQEGGPSSYEQYF.

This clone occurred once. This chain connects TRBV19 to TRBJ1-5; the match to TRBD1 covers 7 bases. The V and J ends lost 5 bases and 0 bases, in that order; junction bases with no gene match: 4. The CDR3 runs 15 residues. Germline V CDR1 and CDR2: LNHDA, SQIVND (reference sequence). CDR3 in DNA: TGTGCCAGTAGTGCGACAGGGATTAGCAATCAGCCCCAGCATTTT. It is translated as CASSATGISNQPQHF. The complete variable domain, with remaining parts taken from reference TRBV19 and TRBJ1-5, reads DGGITQSPKYLFRKEGQNVTLSCEQNLNHDAMYWYRQDPGQGLRLIYYSQIVNDFQKGDIAEGYSVSREKKESFPLTVTSAQKNPTAFYLCASSATGISNQPQHFGDGTRLSIL.

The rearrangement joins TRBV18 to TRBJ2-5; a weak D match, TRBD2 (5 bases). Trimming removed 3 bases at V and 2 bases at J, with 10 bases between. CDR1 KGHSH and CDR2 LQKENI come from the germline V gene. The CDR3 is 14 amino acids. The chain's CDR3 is CASSPATGQETQYF. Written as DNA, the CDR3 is TGTGCCAGCTCACCCGCCACGGGGCAAGAGACCCAGTACTTC.

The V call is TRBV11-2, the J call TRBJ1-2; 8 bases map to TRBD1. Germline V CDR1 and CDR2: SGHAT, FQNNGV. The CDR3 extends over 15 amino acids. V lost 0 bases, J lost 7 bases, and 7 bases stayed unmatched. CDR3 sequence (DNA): TGTGCCAGCAGCTTAGAACCAGGGGGCAATGGTGGCTACACCTTC. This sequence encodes CASSLEPGGNGGYTF.

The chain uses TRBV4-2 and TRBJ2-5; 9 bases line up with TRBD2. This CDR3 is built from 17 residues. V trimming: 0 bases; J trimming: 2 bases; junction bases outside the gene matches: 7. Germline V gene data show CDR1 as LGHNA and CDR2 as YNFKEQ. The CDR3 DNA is TGTGCCAGCAGCCAAGATACAGCGGGGGGTTGGCAAGAGACCCAGTACTTC. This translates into CASSQDTAGGWQETQYF.

CDR3 DNA sequence: TGTGCCATCAGTCGGGGGTCCCTCTACGAGCAGTACTTC. Its translation: CAISRGSLYEQYF. This chain uses TRBV10-3 with TRBJ2-7, with D tentatively TRBD2 (6 bases). This CDR3 spans 13 amino acids. The V and J ends lost 5 bases and 3 bases respectively, with 11 bases between them. In germline, CDR1 is ENHRY, CDR2 SYGVKD.

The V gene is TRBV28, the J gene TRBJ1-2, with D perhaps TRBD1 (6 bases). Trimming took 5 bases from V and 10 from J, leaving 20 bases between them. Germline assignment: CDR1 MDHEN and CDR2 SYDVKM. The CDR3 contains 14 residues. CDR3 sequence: CASSPLTGEVDYTF. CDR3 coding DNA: TGTGCCAGCAGTCCATTGACAGGAGAAGTAGACTACACCTTC.

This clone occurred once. CDR3 sequence (DNA): TGTGCCAGCAGCCAAGAGGGGGGGGGCAATCAGCCCCAGCATTTT. This encodes CASSQEGGGNQPQHF. The chain combines TRBV4-2 with TRBJ1-5; weak D call: TRBD1 (5 bases). Deletions cut 0 bases from V and 2 bases from J, with 8 bases between. CDR3 length equals 15 residues. In germline, CDR1 is LGHNA, CDR2 YNFKEQ.

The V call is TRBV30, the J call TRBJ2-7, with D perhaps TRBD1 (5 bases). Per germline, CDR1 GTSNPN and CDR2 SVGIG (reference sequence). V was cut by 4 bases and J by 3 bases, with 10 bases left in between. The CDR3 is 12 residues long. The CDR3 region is CAWTLGRYEQYF. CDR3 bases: TGTGCCTGGACCTTGGGGCGCTACGAGCAGTACTTC.

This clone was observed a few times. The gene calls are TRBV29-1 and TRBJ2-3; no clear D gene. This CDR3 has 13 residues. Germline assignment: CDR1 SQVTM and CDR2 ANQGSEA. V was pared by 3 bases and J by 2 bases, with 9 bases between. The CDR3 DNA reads TGCAGCGTTGACCTAGATTACACAGATACGCAGTATTTT. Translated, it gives CSVDLDYTDTQYF.

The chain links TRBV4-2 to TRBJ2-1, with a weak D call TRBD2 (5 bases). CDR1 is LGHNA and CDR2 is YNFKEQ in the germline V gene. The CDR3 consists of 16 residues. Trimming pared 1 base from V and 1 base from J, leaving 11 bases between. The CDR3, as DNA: TGTGCCAGCAGCCAAGGGGTAGCGAATTCCTACAATGAGCAGTTCTTC. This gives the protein CASSQGVANSYNEQFF.

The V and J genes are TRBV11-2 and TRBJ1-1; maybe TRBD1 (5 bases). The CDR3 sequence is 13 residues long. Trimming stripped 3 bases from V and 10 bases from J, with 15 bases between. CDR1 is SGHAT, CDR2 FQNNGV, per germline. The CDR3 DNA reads TGTGCCAGCAGCTTTTGGGGGGGAGCAGGAGCTTTCTTT. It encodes CASSFWGGAGAFF.

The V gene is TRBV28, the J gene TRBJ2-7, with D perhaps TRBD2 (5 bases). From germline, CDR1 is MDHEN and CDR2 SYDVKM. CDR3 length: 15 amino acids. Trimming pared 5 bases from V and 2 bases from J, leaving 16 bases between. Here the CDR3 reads CASSVPRTVAYEQYF. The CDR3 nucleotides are TGTGCCAGCAGTGTCCCCCGGACTGTGGCCTACGAGCAGTACTTC.

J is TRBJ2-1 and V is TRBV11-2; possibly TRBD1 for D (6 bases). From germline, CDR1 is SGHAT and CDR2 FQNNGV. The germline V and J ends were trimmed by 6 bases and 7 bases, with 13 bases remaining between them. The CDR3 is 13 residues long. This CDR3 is CASSGQRPNEQFF. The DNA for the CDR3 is TGTGCCAGCAGTGGACAGCGACCAAATGAGCAGTTCTTC.

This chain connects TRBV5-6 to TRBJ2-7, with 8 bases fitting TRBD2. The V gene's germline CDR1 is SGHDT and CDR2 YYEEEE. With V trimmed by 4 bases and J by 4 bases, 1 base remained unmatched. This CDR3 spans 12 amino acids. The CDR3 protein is CASSPGGYEQYF. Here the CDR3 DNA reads TGTGCCAGCAGCCCGGGGGGGTACGAGCAGTACTTC.

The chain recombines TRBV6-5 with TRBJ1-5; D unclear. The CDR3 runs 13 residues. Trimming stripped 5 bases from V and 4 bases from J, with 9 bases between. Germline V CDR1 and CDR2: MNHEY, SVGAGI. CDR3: CASSQTQNQPQHF. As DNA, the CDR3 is TGTGCCAGCAGTCAGACACAGAATCAGCCCCAGCATTTT.

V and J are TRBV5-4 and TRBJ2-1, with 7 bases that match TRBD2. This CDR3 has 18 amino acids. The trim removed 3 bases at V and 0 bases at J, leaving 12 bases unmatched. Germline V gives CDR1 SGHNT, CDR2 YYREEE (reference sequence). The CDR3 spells CASSSTRGAGDSYNEQFF. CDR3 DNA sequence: TGTGCCAGCAGCTCGACTCGGGGTGCGGGGGACTCCTACAATGAGCAGTTCTTC.

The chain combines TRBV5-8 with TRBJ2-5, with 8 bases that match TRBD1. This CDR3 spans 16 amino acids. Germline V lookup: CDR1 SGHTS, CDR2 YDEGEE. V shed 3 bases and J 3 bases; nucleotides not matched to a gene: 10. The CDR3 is CASSSRGQQGEETQYF. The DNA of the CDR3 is TGTGCCAGCAGCTCAAGGGGGCAACAGGGGGAAGAGACCCAGTACTTC.

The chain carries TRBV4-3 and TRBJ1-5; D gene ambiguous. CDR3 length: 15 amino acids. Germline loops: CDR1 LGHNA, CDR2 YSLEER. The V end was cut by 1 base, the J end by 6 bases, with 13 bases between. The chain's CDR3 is CASSQAVDGGQPQHF. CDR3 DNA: TGCGCCAGCAGCCAAGCGGTTGACGGCGGTCAGCCCCAGCATTTT.

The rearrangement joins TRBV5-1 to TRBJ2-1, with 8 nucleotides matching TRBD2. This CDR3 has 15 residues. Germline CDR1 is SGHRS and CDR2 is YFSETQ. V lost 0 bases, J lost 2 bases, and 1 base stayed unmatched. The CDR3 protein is CASSLAGGTYNEQFF. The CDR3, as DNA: TGCGCCAGCAGCTTGGCGGGGGGGACCTACAATGAGCAGTTCTTC.

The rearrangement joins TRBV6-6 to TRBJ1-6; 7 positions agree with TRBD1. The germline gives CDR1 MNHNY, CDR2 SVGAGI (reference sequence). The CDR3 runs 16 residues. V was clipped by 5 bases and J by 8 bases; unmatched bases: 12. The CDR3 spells CASSQQQGTPYSPLHF. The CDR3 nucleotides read TGTGCCAGCAGTCAACAACAGGGGACCCCATATTCACCCCTCCACTTT.

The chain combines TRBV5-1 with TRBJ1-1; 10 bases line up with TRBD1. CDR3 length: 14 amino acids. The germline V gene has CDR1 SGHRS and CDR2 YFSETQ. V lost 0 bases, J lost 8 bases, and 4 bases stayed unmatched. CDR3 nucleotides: TGCGCCAGCAGCTTGGAACCGGGACAGGGGGAAGCTTTCTTT. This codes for CASSLEPGQGEAFF.